This T cell receptor (beta chain) was sequenced during a study of blood T cell repertoires in COVID-19. Trimming took 1 base from V and 0 from J, leaving 9 bases between them. The length of the CDR3 is 15 residues. The V gene's germline CDR1 is SGHTA and CDR2 FQGNSA. Original processing notes: Reference gene primer amplification gave nucleated cell count estimates. Using immunoSEQ multiplex PCR, the repertoire was profiled, and TCRdb retains in-frame clones only, with some absent. D and trimming were read from the DNA, whereas the V and J calls and clone size are those reported in that table. The repertoire includes 110,000 to 150,000 clones, approximately 78% of them detected once, and roughly 5.6% sits in the top ten.

This sequence was found in a woman aged 45 to 65 who had recovered from COVID-19. Sequenced material: PBMCs or T cells enriched from blood (not recorded which). The chain recombines TRBV7-2 with TRBJ1-1; the D gene is possibly TRBD1 (5 bases). CDR3 sequence (DNA): TGTGCCAGCAGCTTAGAGGGGCAGTTGAACACTGAAGCTTTCTTT. This encodes CASSLEGQLNTEAFF. Drawing the rest from reference TRBV7-2 and TRBJ1-1, the complete variable domain is GAGVSQSPSNKVTEKGKDVELRCDPISGHTALYWYRQSLGQGLEFLIYFQGNSAPDKSGLPSDRFSAERTGGSVSTLTIQRTQQEDSAVYLCASSLEGQLNTEAFFGQGTRLTVV.